The subject of this entry is one TCR beta chain. The antigen remains undetermined. Germline CDR1 and CDR2: DFQATT and SNEGSKA (reference sequence). This CDR3 region has 10 residues. Trimming took 6 bases from V and 5 from J, leaving 5 bases between them. This sample is drawn from a study of immune evolution from preneoplasia to lung adenocarcinoma. Study-level information: HLA loss of heterozygosity: about 7% AIS, about 15% MIA, 30% to 35% ADC, none AAH.

General study results and limits: Top clone frequencies peaked in normal lung, apparently declining through invasive adenocarcinoma. Clonality was highest in normal lung, lower in later-stage lesions apparently.

The repertoire was sequenced with immunoSEQ multiplex PCR; TCRdb's copy has only in-frame clones and lacks some. The table includes roughly 13,000 clones, 80% detected once. The clonotype comes from a person aged 65 to 79 with lung adenocarcinoma. The chain links TRBV20-1 to TRBJ2-1, with D hard to call. The specimen was FFPE minimally invasive lung adenocarcinoma tissue. CDR3 sequence: CSARNNEQFF. The CDR3 nucleotides are TGCAGTGCGCGGAACAATGAGCAGTTCTTC.